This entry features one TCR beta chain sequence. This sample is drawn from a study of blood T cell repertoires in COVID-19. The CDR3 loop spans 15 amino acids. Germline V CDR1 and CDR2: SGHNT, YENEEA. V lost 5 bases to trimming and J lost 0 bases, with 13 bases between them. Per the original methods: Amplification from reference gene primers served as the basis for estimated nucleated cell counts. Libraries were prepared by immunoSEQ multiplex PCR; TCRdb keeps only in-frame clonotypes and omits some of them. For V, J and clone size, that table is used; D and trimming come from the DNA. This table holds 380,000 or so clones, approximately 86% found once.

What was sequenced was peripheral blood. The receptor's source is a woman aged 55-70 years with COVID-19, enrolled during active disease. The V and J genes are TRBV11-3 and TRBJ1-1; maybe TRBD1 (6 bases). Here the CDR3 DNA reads TGTGCCAGCAGCCCCTTCGGACAGTTGAACACTGAAGCTTTCTTT. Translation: CASSPFGQLNTEAFF.